This T cell receptor (beta chain) was sequenced for a study of cytomegalovirus exposure and HLA in healthy donors. The PCR used 60 Vbeta and 13 Jbeta primers. The assay was immunoSEQ multiplex PCR, and TCRdb's table has in-frame clones only and misses some. The top ten hold less than 2% of the sample, which has 60,000 to 100,000 clones, about 79% seen once. The J segment lost 0 bases and the V segment lost 2 bases, leaving 5 bases of the junction unmatched. There are 16 residues in the CDR3. Germline V lookup: CDR1 SGHKS, CDR2 YYEKEE (reference sequence). The sequenced sample was PBMCs. The V call is TRBV5-5, the J call TRBJ2-1; TRBD1 matches 7 bases. This receptor was identified in a man aged 40-55 years in good health and CMV-seronegative. The CDR3 spells CASSFLGQSSYNEQFF. CDR3 bases: TGTGCCAGCAGCTTTTTGGGACAGAGCTCCTACAATGAGCAGTTCTTC.